This T cell receptor (beta chain) was recorded in a study of T cells in Graves' hyperthyroidism and ophthalmopathy. Points on this clonotype: Its antigen is currently unknown.

There were TCR beta CDR3 regions amplified from RNA transcripts. The HTBI primer set drove a first-round RT-PCR of the TCR CDR3. Via MiXCR, TCRdb re-called the multiplex PCR reads, giving one row per CDR3 protein. The repertoire holds about 520,000 distinct CDR3 sequences, with around a quarter as singletons. Study findings and constraints: Through a model of 13 V-J features, ophthalmopathy was separated from stable hyperthyroidism.

Unmatched junction bases numbered 8, after V lost 6 bases and J lost 2 bases. The CDR3 totals 15 residues. Sequences were obtained from blood. The V gene is TRBV12-3 or TRBV12-4, the J gene TRBJ1-2, with TRBD1 matching over 8 bases. The clonotype was recovered from a woman under 40 with Graves' ophthalmopathy. Here the CDR3 DNA reads TGTGCCAGCAGCAGGGGGCGTGGTTCGAACTATGGCTACACCTTC. Amino acids: CASSRGRGSNYGYTF.